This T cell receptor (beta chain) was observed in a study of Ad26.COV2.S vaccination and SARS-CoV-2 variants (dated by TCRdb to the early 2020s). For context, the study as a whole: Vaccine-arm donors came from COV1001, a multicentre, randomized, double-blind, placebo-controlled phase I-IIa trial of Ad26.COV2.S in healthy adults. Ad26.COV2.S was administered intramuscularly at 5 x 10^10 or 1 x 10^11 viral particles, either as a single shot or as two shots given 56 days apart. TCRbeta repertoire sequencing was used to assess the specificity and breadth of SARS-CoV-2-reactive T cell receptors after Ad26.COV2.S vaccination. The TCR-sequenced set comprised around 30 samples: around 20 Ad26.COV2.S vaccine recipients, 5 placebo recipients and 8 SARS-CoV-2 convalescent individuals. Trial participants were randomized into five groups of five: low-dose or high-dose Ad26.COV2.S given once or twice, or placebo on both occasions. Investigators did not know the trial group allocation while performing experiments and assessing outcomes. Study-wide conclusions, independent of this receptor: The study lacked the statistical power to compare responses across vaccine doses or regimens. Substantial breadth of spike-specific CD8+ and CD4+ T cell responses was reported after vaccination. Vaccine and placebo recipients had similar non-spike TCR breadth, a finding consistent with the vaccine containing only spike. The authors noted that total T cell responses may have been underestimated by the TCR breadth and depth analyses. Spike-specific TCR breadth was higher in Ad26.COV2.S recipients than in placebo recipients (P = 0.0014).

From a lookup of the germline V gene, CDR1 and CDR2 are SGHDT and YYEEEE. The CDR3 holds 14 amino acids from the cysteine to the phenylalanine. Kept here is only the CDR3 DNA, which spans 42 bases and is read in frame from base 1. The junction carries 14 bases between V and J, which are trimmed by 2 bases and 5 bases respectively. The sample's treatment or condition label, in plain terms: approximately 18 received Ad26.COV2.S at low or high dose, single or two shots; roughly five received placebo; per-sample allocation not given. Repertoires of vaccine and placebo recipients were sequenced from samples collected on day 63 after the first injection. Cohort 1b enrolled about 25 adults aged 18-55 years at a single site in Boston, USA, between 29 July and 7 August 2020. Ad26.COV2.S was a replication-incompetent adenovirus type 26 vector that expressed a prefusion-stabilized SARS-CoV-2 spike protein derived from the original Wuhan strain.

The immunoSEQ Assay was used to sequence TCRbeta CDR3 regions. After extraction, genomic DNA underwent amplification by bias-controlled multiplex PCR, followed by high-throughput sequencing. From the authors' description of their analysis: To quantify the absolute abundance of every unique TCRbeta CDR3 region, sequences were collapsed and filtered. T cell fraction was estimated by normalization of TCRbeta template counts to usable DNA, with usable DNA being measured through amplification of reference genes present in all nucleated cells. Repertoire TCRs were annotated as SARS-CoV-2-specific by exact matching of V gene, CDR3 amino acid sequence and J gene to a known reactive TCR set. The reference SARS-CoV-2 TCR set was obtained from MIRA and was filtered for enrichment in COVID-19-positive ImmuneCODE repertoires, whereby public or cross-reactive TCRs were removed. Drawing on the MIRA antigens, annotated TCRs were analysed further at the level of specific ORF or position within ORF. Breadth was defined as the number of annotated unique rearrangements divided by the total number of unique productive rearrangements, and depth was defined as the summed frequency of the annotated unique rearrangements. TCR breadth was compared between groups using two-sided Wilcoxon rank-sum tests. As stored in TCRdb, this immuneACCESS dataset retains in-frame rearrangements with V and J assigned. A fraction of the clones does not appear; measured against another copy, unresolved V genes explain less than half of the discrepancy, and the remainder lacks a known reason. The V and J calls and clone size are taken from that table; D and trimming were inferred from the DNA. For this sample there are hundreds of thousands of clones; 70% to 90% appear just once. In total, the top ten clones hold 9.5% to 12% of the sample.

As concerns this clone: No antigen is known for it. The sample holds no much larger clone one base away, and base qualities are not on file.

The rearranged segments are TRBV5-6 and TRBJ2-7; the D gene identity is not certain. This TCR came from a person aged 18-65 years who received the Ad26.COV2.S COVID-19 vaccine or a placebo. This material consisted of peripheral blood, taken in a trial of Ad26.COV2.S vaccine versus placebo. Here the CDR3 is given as CASSFRNRGDEQYF. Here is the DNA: TGTGCCAGCAGCTTTAGGAACCGAGGTGACGAGCAGTACTTC.